One sample yielded the 5 T cell receptor beta chains listed below, sequenced in a study of coeliac disease. TCRdb's table, derived via immunoSEQ multiplex PCR, lists solely in-frame clones and lacks some. This table holds thousands of clones, around 66% found once. Sequencing input: lamina propria lymphocytes from the gut. Receptors originate from an older woman with celiac disease.

The J gene is TRBJ2-3, the V gene TRBV4-1, with D hard to call. CDR3 length: 12 residues. Trimming pared 3 bases from V and 6 bases from J, leaving 7 bases between. CDR1 is MGHRA and CDR2 is YSYEKL in the germline V gene. The DNA of the CDR3 is TGCGCCAGCAGCCATTTCTCGGATACGCAGTATTTT. Its protein product is CASSHFSDTQYF.

The chain uses TRBV5-1 and TRBJ2-5; D possibly corresponds to TRBD1 (6 bases). The CDR3 spans 15 residues. Germline V lookup: CDR1 SGHRS, CDR2 YFSETQ. V was shortened by 2 bases and J by 3 bases, with 14 bases between the two germline ends. For the CDR3, the DNA is TGCGCCAGCAGCTTCTACCAGGGGAAGGAAGAGACCCAGTACTTC. Translation gives CASSFYQGKEETQYF.

The rearrangement joins TRBV5-1 to TRBJ2-3; D is unresolved. V lost 0 bases and J lost 5, with 10 bases in between. This CDR3 spans 14 amino acids. CDR1 and CDR2 from the germline V gene are SGHRS and YFSETQ. CDR3 loop: CASSLALAIDTQYF. In DNA, the CDR3 is TGCGCCAGCAGCTTGGCCTTAGCAATAGATACGCAGTATTTT.

In its sample, this clone was seen a few times. The V call is TRBV7-2, the J call TRBJ1-4; possible D gene TRBD1, 6 bases. Trimming took off 5 bases at V and 8 bases at J, with 24 bases between the two ends. The CDR3 has 17 amino acids. Germline loops: CDR1 SGHTA, CDR2 FQGNSA. The CDR3 DNA reads TGTGCCAGCAGCGCTTGGGGGCTGGGTTTTGGAATGGAAAAACTGTTTTTT. Amino acid sequence: CASSAWGLGFGMEKLFF.

V and J are TRBV11-2 and TRBJ2-7; 7 nucleotides line up with TRBD2. Germline values: CDR1 SGHAT, CDR2 FQNNGV. The ends lost 1 base at V and 3 bases at J; junction bases unmatched: 6. The CDR3 runs 15 residues. The CDR3 DNA is TGTGCCAGCAGCTTAGTGGCTAGCGGCTTCTACGAGCAGTACTTC. It yields the protein CASSLVASGFYEQYF.